The clone carrying this T cell receptor (beta chain) showed up just a few times. Its antigen is still unknown. Study results and caveats: Tumor memory CD4+ T cell TCR gene usage clustered with blood and lymph node memory CD4+ cells and lymph node naive CD4+ cells. Tumor Treg TCRs overlapped most with tumor naive CD4+ cells.

CDR1 and CDR2 (germline): SNHLY, FYNNEI. The CDR3 is made up of 12 amino acids. V was cut by 2 bases and J by 11 bases, with 10 bases left in between. Treg sorting used a CD4+CD25+CD127-/low gate. Full-length variable regions came from constant-region reverse primers plus semi-nested Nested Universal Primer A PCR. TCRdb fed the 5' RACE reads into MiXCR, producing one record per CDR3 protein. This sample has about 59,000 distinct CDR3 sequences, with around 20% found just once. The TCR comes from a female donor with breast cancer. The V call is TRBV2, the J call TRBJ2-1; no clear D gene. The sequenced sample consisted of tumor-infiltrating Tregs sorted from the breast tumor. CDR3 nucleotides: TGTGCCAGCAGTGAAACCCTAGGGAAGCAGTTCTTC. Protein: CASSETLGKQFF.